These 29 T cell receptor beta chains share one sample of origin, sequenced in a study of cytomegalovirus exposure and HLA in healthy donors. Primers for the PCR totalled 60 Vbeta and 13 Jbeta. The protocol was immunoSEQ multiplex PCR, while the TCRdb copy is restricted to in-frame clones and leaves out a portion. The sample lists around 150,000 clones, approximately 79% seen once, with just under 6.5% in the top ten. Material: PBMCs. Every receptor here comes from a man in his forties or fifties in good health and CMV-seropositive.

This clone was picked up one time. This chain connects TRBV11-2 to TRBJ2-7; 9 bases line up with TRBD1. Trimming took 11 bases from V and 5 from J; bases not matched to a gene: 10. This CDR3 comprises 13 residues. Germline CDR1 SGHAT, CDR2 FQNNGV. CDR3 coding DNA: TGTGCCGGGGCTCTGGACAGGGGTGACGAGCAGTACTTC. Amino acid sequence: CAGALDRGDEQYF. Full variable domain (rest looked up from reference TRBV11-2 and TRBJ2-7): EAGVAQSPRYKIIEKRQSVAFWCNPISGHATLYWYQQILGQGPKLLIQFQNNGVVDDSQLPKDRFSAERLKGVDSTLKIQPAKLEDSAVYLCAGALDRGDEQYFGPGTRLTVT.

CDR3 sequence reads: CASSLGGTGLAFF. DNA of the CDR3: TGTGCCAGCAGCTTGGGCGGGACAGGGTTGGCTTTCTTT. The chain carries TRBV5-4 and TRBJ1-1, with 9 bases aligning to TRBD1. Germline values: CDR1 SGHNT, CDR2 YYREEE (reference sequence). Losses at the gene ends were 0 bases for V and 11 bases for J; bases not matched to a gene: 5. There are 13 residues in the CDR3.

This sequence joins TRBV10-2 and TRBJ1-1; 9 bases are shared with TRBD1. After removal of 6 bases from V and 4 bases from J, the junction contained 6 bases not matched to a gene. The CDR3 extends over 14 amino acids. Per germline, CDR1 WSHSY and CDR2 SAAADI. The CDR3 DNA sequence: TGCGCCAGCAGAGGTACAGGGGGCAGCACTGAAGCTTTCTTT. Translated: CASRGTGGSTEAFF.

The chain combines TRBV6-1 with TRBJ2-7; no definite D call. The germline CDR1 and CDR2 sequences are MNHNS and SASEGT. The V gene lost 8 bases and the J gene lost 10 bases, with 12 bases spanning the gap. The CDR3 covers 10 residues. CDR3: CASSQVGQYF. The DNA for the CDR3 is TGTGCCAGCTCCCAGGTCGGACAGTACTTC.

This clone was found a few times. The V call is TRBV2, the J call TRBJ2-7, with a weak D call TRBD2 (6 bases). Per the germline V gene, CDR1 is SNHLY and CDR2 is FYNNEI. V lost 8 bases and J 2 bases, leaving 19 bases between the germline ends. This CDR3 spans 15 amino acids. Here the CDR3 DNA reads TGTGCCAGCGAGGATAGCGGAGCCCAAACCTACGAGCAGTACTTC. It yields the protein CASEDSGAQTYEQYF.

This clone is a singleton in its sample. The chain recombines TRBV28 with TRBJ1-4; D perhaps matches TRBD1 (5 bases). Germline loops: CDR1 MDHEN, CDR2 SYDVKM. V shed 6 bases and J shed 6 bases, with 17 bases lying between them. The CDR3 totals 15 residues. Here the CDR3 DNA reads TGTGCCAGCAGCCGTGGGGGGTACGAGGATGAAAAACTGTTTTTT. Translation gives CASSRGGYEDEKLFF.

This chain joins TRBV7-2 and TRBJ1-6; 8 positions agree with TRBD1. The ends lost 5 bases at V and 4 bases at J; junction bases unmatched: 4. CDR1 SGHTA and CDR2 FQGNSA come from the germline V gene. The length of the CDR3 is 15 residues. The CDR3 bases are TGTGCCAGCAGCGACCGACAGGGGTATAATTCACCCCTCCACTTT. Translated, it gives CASSDRQGYNSPLHF.

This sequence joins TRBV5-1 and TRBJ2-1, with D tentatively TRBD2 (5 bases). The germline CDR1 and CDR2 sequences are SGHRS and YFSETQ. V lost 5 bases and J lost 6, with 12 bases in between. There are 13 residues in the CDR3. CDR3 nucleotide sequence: TGCGCCAGCAGACCTCCCGGGGTCAATGAGCAGTTCTTC. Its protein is CASRPPGVNEQFF.

The CDR3 reads CAIRTSGRINEQFF. The CDR3 DNA reads TGTGCCATCAGAACTAGCGGGAGAATTAATGAGCAGTTCTTC. The chain uses TRBV10-3 and TRBJ2-1, with 11 bases fitting TRBD2. This CDR3 is built from 14 residues. Losses at the gene ends were 6 bases for V and 7 bases for J; bases not matched to a gene: 5. In germline, CDR1 is ENHRY, CDR2 SYGVKD.

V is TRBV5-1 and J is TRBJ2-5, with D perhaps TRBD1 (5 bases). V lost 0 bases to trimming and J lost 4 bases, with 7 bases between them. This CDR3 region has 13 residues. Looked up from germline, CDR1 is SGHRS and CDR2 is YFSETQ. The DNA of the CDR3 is TGCGCCAGCAGCTTGGGTGGGGCAGAGACCCAGTACTTC. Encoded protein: CASSLGGAETQYF.

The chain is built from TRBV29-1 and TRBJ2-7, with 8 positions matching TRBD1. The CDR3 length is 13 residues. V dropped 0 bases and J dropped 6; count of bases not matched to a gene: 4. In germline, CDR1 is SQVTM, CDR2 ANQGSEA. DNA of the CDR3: TGCAGCGTTGAAGATCAAACAGGGGGCGAGCAGTACTTC. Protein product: CSVEDQTGGEQYF.

CDR3 residues: CASSNLVSGSKPFGKTQYF. Here the CDR3 DNA reads TGTGCCAGCAGCAATCTGGTTTCAGGGTCCAAACCATTCGGAAAGACCCAGTACTTC. V and J are TRBV21-1 and TRBJ2-5; no DNA check was done on the table's D call, TRBD1. TRBV21-1 is labeled a pseudogene. The CDR3 has 19 amino acids.

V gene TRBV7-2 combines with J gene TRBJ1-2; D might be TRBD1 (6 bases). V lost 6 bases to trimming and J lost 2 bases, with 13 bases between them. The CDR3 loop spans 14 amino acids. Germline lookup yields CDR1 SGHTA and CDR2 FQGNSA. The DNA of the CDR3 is TGTGCCAGCAGTCCGGGACATTCAAACTATGGCTACACCTTC. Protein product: CASSPGHSNYGYTF. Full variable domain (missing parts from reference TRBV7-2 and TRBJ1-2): GAGVSQSPSNKVTEKGKDVELRCDPISGHTALYWYRQSLGQGLEFLIYFQGNSAPDKSGLPSDRFSAERTGGSVSTLTIQRTQQEDSAVYLCASSPGHSNYGYTFGSGTRLTVV.

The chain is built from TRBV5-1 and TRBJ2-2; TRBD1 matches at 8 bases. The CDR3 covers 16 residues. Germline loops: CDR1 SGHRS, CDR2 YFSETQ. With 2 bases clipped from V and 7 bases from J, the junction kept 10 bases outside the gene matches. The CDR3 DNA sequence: TGCGCCAGCAGCTTTGCAGGGGGCGTGGGGCACGGGGAGCTGTTTTTT. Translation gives CASSFAGGVGHGELFF.

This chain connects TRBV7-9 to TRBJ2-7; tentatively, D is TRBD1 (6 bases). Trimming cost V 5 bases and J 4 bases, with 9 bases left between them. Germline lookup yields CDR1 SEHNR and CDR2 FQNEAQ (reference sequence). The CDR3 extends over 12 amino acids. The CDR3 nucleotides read TGTGCCAGCAGCAAACAGGGTTACGAGCAGTACTTC. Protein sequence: CASSKQGYEQYF.

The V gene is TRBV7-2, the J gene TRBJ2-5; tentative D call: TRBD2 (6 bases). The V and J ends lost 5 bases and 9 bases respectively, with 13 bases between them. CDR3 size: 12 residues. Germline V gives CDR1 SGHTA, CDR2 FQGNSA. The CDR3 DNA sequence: TGTGCCAGCAGCCGCCGAAGCGGGCCCCAGTACTTC. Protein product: CASSRRSGPQYF.

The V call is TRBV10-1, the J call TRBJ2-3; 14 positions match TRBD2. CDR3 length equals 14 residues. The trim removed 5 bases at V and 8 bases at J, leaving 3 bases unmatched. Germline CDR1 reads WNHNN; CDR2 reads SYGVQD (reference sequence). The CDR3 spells CASSPGLAGGTQYF. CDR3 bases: TGCGCCAGCAGTCCTGGACTAGCGGGAGGTACGCAGTATTTT.

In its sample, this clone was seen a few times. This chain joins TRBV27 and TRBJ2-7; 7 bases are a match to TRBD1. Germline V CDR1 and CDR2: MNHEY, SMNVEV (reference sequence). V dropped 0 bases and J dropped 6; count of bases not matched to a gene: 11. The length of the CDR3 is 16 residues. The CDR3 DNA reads TGTGCCAGCAGTTTATCCCACCTTACAGGGGTAGTCGAGCAGTACTTC. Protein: CASSLSHLTGVVEQYF.

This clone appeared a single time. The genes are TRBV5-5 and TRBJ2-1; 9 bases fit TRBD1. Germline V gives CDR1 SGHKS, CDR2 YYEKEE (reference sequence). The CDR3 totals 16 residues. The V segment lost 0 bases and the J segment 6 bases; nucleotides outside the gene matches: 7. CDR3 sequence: CASSLAGGQGFNEQFF. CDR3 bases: TGTGCCAGCAGCTTGGCCGGGGGACAGGGATTCAATGAGCAGTTCTTC. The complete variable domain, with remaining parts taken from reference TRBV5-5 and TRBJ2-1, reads DAGVTQSPTHLIKTRGQQVTLRCSPISGHKSVSWYQQVLGQGPQFIFQYYEKEERGRGNFPDRFSARQFPNYSSELNVNALLLGDSALYLCASSLAGGQGFNEQFFGPGTRLTVL.

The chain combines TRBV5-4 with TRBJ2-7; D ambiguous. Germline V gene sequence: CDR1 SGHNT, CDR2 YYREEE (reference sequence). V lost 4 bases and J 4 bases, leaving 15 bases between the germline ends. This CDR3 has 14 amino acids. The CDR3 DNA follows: TGTGCCAGCAGCCCGACATCAGGCCCTTACGAGCAGTACTTC. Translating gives CASSPTSGPYEQYF.

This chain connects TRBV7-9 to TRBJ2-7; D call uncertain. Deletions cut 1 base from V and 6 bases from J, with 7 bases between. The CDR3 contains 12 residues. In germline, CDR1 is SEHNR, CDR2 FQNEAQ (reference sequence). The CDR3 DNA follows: TGTGCCAGCAGCTTAGACTCCCTCGAGCAGTACTTC. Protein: CASSLDSLEQYF.

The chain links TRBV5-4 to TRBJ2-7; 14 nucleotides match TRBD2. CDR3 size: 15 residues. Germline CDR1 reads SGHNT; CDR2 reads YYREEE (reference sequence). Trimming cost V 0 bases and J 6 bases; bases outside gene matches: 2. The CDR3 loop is CASSLGGLAGAEQYF. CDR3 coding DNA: TGTGCCAGCAGCTTGGGGGGACTAGCGGGAGCCGAGCAGTACTTC.

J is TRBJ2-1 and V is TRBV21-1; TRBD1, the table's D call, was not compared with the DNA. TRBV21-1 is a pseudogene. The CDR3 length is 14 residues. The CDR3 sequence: CASSKETEYNEQFF. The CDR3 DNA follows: TGTGCCAGCAGCAAAGAAACAGAGTACAATGAGCAGTTCTTC.

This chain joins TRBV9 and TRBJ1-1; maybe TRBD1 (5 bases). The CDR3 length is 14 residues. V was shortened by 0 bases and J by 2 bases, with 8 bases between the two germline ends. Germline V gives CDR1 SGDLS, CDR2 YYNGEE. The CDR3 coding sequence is TGTGCCAGCAGCGTAGATGGGACTAACACTGAAGCTTTCTTT. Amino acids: CASSVDGTNTEAFF.

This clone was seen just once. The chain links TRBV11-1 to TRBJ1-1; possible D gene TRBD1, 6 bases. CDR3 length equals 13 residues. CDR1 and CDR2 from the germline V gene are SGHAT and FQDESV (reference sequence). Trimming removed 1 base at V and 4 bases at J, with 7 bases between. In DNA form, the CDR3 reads TGTGCCAGCAGCTTAGGGACAGCCACTGAAGCTTTCTTT. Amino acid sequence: CASSLGTATEAFF.

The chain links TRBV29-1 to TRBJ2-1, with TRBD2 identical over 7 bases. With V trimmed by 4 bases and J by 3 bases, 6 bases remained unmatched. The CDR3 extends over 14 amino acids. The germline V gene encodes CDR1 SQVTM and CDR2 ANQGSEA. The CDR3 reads CSVAVREVYNEQFF. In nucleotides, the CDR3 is TGCAGCGTTGCCGTTCGGGAGGTCTACAATGAGCAGTTCTTC.

CDR3 nucleotides: TGCGCCAGCAGCCCAGGGCATGGGGGGTACGAGCAGTACTTC. It yields the protein CASSPGHGGYEQYF. This sequence joins TRBV5-1 and TRBJ2-7, with D possibly TRBD2 on 6 matching bases. The CDR3 contains 14 residues. Germline CDR1 SGHRS, CDR2 YFSETQ. Trimming stripped 4 bases from V and 4 bases from J, with 15 bases between.

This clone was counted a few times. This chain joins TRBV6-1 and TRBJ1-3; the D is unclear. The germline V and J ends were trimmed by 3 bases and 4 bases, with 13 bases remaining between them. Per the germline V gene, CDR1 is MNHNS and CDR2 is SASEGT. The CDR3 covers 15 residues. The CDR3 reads CASSDGAAGGNTIYF. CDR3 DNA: TGTGCCAGCAGTGATGGTGCGGCGGGAGGAAACACCATATATTTT.

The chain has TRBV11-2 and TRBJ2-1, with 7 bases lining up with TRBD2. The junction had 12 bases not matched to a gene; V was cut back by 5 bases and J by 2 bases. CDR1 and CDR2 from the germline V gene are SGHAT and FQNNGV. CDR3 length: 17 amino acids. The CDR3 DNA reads TGTGCCAGCAGCCAGGGATATAGCGGGCGACCCTACAATGAGCAGTTCTTC. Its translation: CASSQGYSGRPYNEQFF.